The 16 T cell receptor beta chains below all came from one sample that was sequenced in a study of technical replicates of blood from several donors (dated by TCRdb to 2016 to 2017). Receptor libraries were prepared by the immunoSEQ multiplex PCR assay. TCRdb mirrors the immuneACCESS table, restricted to in-frame sequences. Some clones are absent from its copies; in checked studies, under half trace to an unresolved V gene, and the reason for the others is unknown. The sample profile shows approximately 73,000 clones; 80% to 95% of them were found once. The top ten hold 0.42% of the sample. Source material: T cells isolated from PBMCs. The source is a human donor in good health.

This clone has just a few counts. This chain uses TRBV30 with TRBJ1-1; 7 positions agree with TRBD1. The germline V gene has CDR1 GTSNPN and CDR2 SVGIG (reference sequence). The CDR3 runs 13 residues. V dropped 0 bases and J dropped 4; count of bases not matched to a gene: 2. For the CDR3, the DNA is TGTGCCTGGAGTGTATCAGGGGGCACTGAAGCTTTCTTT. It translates to CAWSVSGGTEAFF.

The V call is TRBV28, the J call TRBJ2-7, with D unresolved. Germline V gene lookup returns CDR1 MDHEN and CDR2 SYDVKM. This CDR3 has 12 residues. V lost 5 bases and J lost 3, with 8 bases in between. As DNA, the CDR3 is TGTGCCAGCAGTCTCCCTCTCTACGAGCAGTACTTC. It yields the protein CASSLPLYEQYF.

The chain employs TRBV2 and TRBJ1-2; perhaps TRBD1 as D (5 bases). Germline V gives CDR1 SNHLY, CDR2 FYNNEI. CDR3 length: 16 amino acids. The V end lost 3 bases, the J end lost 7 bases, and 21 bases lay between the germline ends. The CDR3 DNA is TGTGCCAGCAGTGATCCCCAGGGCGAAGGGTTCGTTGGCTACACCTTC. Amino acids: CASSDPQGEGFVGYTF.

CDR3 in amino acids: CASSETQTWTVETQYF. In nucleotides, the CDR3 is TGTGCCAGCAGTGAAACTCAAACCTGGACAGTAGAGACCCAGTACTTC. The rearrangement joins TRBV25-1 to TRBJ2-5; D possibly corresponds to TRBD1 (6 bases). Trimming removed 2 bases from V and 4 bases from J, with 17 bases in between. Germline CDR1 and CDR2: MGHDK and SYGVNS. The CDR3 extends over 16 amino acids.

This clone was detected only a few times. V is TRBV28 and J is TRBJ1-1; 9 nucleotides agree with TRBD1. The CDR3 sequence is 15 residues long. The J segment lost 5 bases and the V segment lost 5 bases, leaving 9 bases of the junction unmatched. Germline CDR1 and CDR2: MDHEN and SYDVKM. Written as DNA, the CDR3 is TGTGCCAGCAGTGGGACAGGGAGTGCAGAAACTGAAGCTTTCTTT. Amino acids: CASSGTGSAETEAFF.

The rearrangement links TRBV9 to TRBJ1-1; weak D call: TRBD1 (5 bases). Germline V lookup: CDR1 SGDLS, CDR2 YYNGEE. CDR3 length: 16 residues. V was pared by 0 bases and J by 4 bases, with 16 bases between. CDR3: CASSVATGGVPTEAFF. The CDR3 nucleotides read TGTGCCAGCAGCGTAGCTACTGGGGGGGTGCCCACTGAAGCTTTCTTT.

J is TRBJ2-3 and V is TRBV27; 13 nucleotides align to TRBD2. V lost 4 bases and J lost 2; bases outside the gene matches: 3. CDR3 length: 16 residues. Looked up from germline, CDR1 is MNHEY and CDR2 is SMNVEV (reference sequence). In DNA form, the CDR3 reads TGTGCCAGCAGTTGGGGGACTAGCGGGGACACAGATACGCAGTATTTT. This codes for CASSWGTSGDTDTQYF.

This clone has only one observation. The rearrangement uses TRBV9 and TRBJ2-3; the match to TRBD2 covers 8 bases. The V gene's germline CDR1 is SGDLS and CDR2 YYNGEE. After removal of 0 bases from V and 4 bases from J, the junction contained 7 bases not matched to a gene. The CDR3 runs to 16 residues. DNA of the CDR3: TGTGCCAGCAGCGTAGAGTCCCCAGCGGGAGCAGATACGCAGTATTTT. This codes for CASSVESPAGADTQYF.

This chain connects TRBV10-2 to TRBJ2-7; TRBD1 matches at 8 bases. Germline V gene data show CDR1 as WSHSY and CDR2 as SAAADI. This CDR3 has 14 residues. J lost 6 bases, V lost 5 bases, and 9 bases had no gene match. CDR3 residues: CASSPYRTGIEQYF. The CDR3 nucleotides read TGCGCCAGCAGTCCCTACAGGACAGGGATCGAGCAGTACTTC.

For the CDR3, the DNA is TGCAGCATGTTAGCGGGAGCAGTAGATACGCAGTATTTT. This encodes CSMLAGAVDTQYF. This chain links TRBV29-1 with TRBJ2-3, with 9 bases that match TRBD2. CDR3 length: 13 residues. The germline V gene encodes CDR1 SQVTM and CDR2 ANQGSEA. Trimming took 8 bases from V and 5 from J; bases not matched to a gene: 8.

V usage is TRBV5-8 and J usage is TRBJ2-7; no reliable D call. The CDR3 sequence is 13 residues long. The V gene lost 0 bases and the J gene lost 3 bases, with 7 bases spanning the gap. Germline CDR1 and CDR2: SGHTS and YDEGEE. The CDR3 bases are TGTGCCAGCAGCTTGGGACTGGGCTACGAGCAGTACTTC. Its protein product is CASSLGLGYEQYF.

The gene calls are TRBV28 and TRBJ1-2; 7 bases match TRBD1. Germline V gene lookup returns CDR1 MDHEN and CDR2 SYDVKM. The ends lost 6 bases at V and 8 bases at J; junction bases unmatched: 15. The CDR3 consists of 15 residues. CDR3: CASSKWDSLREGYTF. The CDR3 region has the DNA TGTGCCAGCAGCAAATGGGACAGCCTAAGGGAAGGCTACACCTTC.

This clone was observed once. V and J are TRBV19 and TRBJ2-1, with 9 bases that match TRBD2. CDR1 is LNHDA, CDR2 SQIVND, per germline (reference sequence). CDR3 length equals 14 residues. J lost 8 bases, V lost 5 bases, and 7 bases had no gene match. This chain's CDR3 is CASSYSGSRDEQFF. As DNA, the CDR3 is TGTGCCAGTAGTTATAGCGGGAGTAGGGATGAGCAGTTCTTC.

The chain links TRBV7-2 to TRBJ1-4; D uncertain. The V end was cut by 4 bases, the J end by 1 base, with 7 bases between. From germline, CDR1 is SGHTA and CDR2 FQGNSA. This CDR3 region has 14 residues. CDR3 region: CASSSRQTNEKLFF. Here the CDR3 DNA reads TGTGCCAGCAGCTCTCGACAAACTAATGAAAAACTGTTTTTT.

This clone is a singleton in its sample. This chain joins TRBV11-2 and TRBJ2-3, with D maybe TRBD2 (6 bases). This CDR3 contains 15 residues. The germline V gene encodes CDR1 SGHAT and CDR2 FQNNGV. The V end lost 0 bases, the J end lost 5 bases, and 12 bases lay between the germline ends. The CDR3 bases are TGTGCCAGCAGCTTAGACCGCGGGAACGGAGATACGCAGTATTTT. Translation gives CASSLDRGNGDTQYF.

The V and J genes are TRBV27 and TRBJ2-3; possibly TRBD1 for D (6 bases). The ends were cut back, 5 bases at V and 6 bases at J, with 15 bases in the middle. The CDR3 spans 14 residues. Germline V gene lookup returns CDR1 MNHEY and CDR2 SMNVEV (reference sequence). The CDR3 spells CASSNQGILDTQYF. The CDR3 DNA is TGTGCCAGCAGTAATCAGGGGATTCTGGATACGCAGTATTTT.